These 28 T cell receptor beta chains share one sample of origin, sequenced in a study of blood T cell repertoires in COVID-19. Produced via immunoSEQ multiplex PCR; TCRdb's table is partial and in-frame only. There are about 80,000 clones in the sample; roughly 86% occur only once, and 20% to 25% lies in the top ten. Sequencing input: peripheral blood. Receptor source: a human donor in a cohort sampled during active COVID-19.

V is TRBV4-1 and J is TRBJ1-1, with D unclear. There are 13 residues in the CDR3. Germline V gene lookup returns CDR1 MGHRA and CDR2 YSYEKL. V lost 1 base and J 6 bases, leaving 9 bases between the germline ends. The CDR3 nucleotides are TGCGCCAGCAGCCAAGTAGGACTCTCTGAAGCTTTCTTT. This gives the protein CASSQVGLSEAFF.

This chain uses TRBV11-2 with TRBJ2-3; 8 positions match TRBD2. The V gene end was trimmed by 3 bases and the J gene end by 1 base; junction bases not matched to a gene: 3. Germline-derived CDR1 and CDR2 are SGHAT and FQNNGV. The CDR3 has 15 residues. CDR3 protein: CASSFSGARTDTQYF. CDR3 sequence (DNA): TGTGCCAGCAGCTTTAGCGGGGCCCGCACAGATACGCAGTATTTT.

The chain uses TRBV19 and TRBJ1-3, with unresolved D. Germline V gene sequence: CDR1 LNHDA, CDR2 SQIVND (reference sequence). The V and J ends lost 6 bases and 3 bases respectively, with 18 bases between them. This CDR3 has 16 residues. CDR3: CASRNGLKGSGNTIYF. CDR3 coding DNA: TGTGCCAGTAGAAACGGGTTAAAAGGCAGTGGAAACACCATATATTTT.

The CDR3 DNA reads as TGTGCCAGCAGCTTAACCAGCGGGCCTGGTTTAGATACGCAGTATTTT. This gives the protein CASSLTSGPGLDTQYF. The rearrangement uses TRBV7-3 and TRBJ2-3; D perhaps matches TRBD2 (6 bases). The CDR3 sequence is 16 residues long. Deletions cut 0 bases from V and 5 bases from J, with 15 bases between. Germline values: CDR1 SGHTA, CDR2 FQGTGA. Full variable domain (remainder filled in from reference TRBV7-3 and TRBJ2-3): GAGVSQTPSNKVTEKGKYVELRCDPISGHTALYWYRQSLGQGPEFLIYFQGTGAADDSGLPNDRFFAVRPEGSVSTLKIQRTERGDSAVYLCASSLTSGPGLDTQYFGPGTRLTVL.

The rearrangement links TRBV28 to TRBJ1-1; the match to TRBD1 covers 7 bases. The ends lost 11 bases at V and 0 bases at J; junction bases unmatched: 9. Germline CDR1 reads MDHEN; CDR2 reads SYDVKM. CDR3 length equals 14 residues. The CDR3 nucleotides read TGTGCCGTTCTACCGGGACAGCTGAACACTGAAGCTTTCTTT. Translating it yields CAVLPGQLNTEAFF.

V usage is TRBV5-8 and J usage is TRBJ1-3; no firm D call. Germline CDR1 reads SGHTS; CDR2 reads YDEGEE. The CDR3 extends over 15 amino acids. V lost 4 bases and J lost 1, with 12 bases in between. The CDR3: CASSHRPGSGNTIYF. DNA of the CDR3: TGTGCCAGCAGCCACCGACCAGGATCTGGAAACACCATATATTTT.

The V gene is TRBV3-1 (or the pseudogene TRBV3-2), the J gene TRBJ2-3, with 10 nucleotides matching TRBD2. V shed 4 bases, J shed 6 bases, and the junction held 7 bases outside the gene matches. The CDR3 sequence is 15 residues long. Germline V gene sequence: CDR1 LGHDT, CDR2 YNNKEL (reference sequence). The CDR3 here is CASSRLLSGGDTQYF. The CDR3 coding sequence is TGTGCCAGCAGCCGCCTACTTAGCGGGGGGGATACGCAGTATTTT.

This chain connects TRBV28 to TRBJ2-5, with D possibly being TRBD1 (6 bases). V was pared by 5 bases and J by 1 base, with 11 bases between. Looked up from germline, CDR1 is MDHEN and CDR2 is SYDVKM. The CDR3 runs 14 residues. CDR3 sequence reads: CASSPRTAQETQYF. CDR3 sequence (DNA): TGTGCCAGCAGTCCAAGGACAGCCCAAGAGACCCAGTACTTC.

This clone was detected only a few times. The chain's CDR3 is CASSVTGFGDEKLFF. The CDR3, as DNA: TGCGCCAGCAGCGTAACAGGGTTCGGGGATGAAAAACTGTTTTTT. The chain employs TRBV5-1 and TRBJ1-4; perhaps TRBD1 as D (6 bases). This CDR3 contains 15 residues. Germline-derived CDR1 and CDR2 are SGHRS and YFSETQ. V lost 4 bases and J 6 bases, leaving 16 bases between the germline ends.

This sequence joins TRBV4-2 and TRBJ2-2; TRBD1 might be the D (5 bases). Germline lookup yields CDR1 LGHNA and CDR2 YNFKEQ. This CDR3 has 16 residues. With 0 bases removed from V and 4 bases from J, the gap between germline ends came to 12 bases. CDR3 nucleotides: TGTGCCAGCAGCCAAGATTGGGGCTTGGGCACCGGGGAGCTGTTTTTT. It is translated as CASSQDWGLGTGELFF.

The rearrangement joins TRBV7-2 to TRBJ1-5; D perhaps matches TRBD1 (6 bases). V lost 5 bases and J lost 6, with 17 bases in between. This CDR3 comprises 15 residues. CDR1 SGHTA and CDR2 FQGNSA come from the germline V gene. The CDR3 nucleotides are TGTGCCAGCAGCCTATACAGGGAGAGAGGTCAGCCCCAGCATTTT. Translated: CASSLYRERGQPQHF.

The chain carries TRBV18 and TRBJ1-5; 7 bases line up with TRBD1. V was pared by 6 bases and J by 6 bases, with 8 bases of the junction left unmatched. From germline, CDR1 is KGHSH and CDR2 LQKENI. The CDR3 runs 14 residues. The CDR3 spells CASSATGEAQPQHF. The CDR3 DNA sequence: TGTGCCAGCTCCGCAACAGGGGAGGCTCAGCCCCAGCATTTT.

The V call is TRBV27, the J call TRBJ1-6; 7 bases are a match to TRBD1. Germline V gene lookup returns CDR1 MNHEY and CDR2 SMNVEV (reference sequence). V was pared by 6 bases and J by 8 bases, with 7 bases of the junction left unmatched. The CDR3 covers 14 residues. CDR3: CASSSTGKDSPLHF. CDR3 DNA sequence: TGTGCCAGCAGCTCGACAGGGAAGGATTCACCCCTCCACTTT.

The genes are TRBV4-2 and TRBJ1-4; D ambiguous. In germline, CDR1 is LGHNA, CDR2 YNFKEQ. The V and J ends lost 4 bases and 0 bases respectively, with 9 bases between them. This CDR3 has 15 residues. Here the CDR3 reads CASSRGHATNEKLFF. DNA for the CDR3: TGTGCCAGCAGCCGAGGCCATGCAACTAATGAAAAACTGTTTTTT.

The chain joins TRBV19 to TRBJ1-6, with 7 bases aligning to TRBD1. The V gene's germline CDR1 is LNHDA and CDR2 SQIVND (reference sequence). The CDR3 sequence is 15 residues long. In DNA form, the CDR3 reads TGTGCATTTCCAGGCGACAGGGCGGTCCGACGGGTCCTCCACTTT. It specifies CAFPGDRAVRRVLHF.

The J gene is TRBJ1-5, the V gene TRBV6-5; tentative D call: TRBD1 (5 bases). Looked up from germline, CDR1 is MNHEY and CDR2 is SVGAGI. V was trimmed by 6 bases and J by 3 bases, leaving 12 bases between them. The CDR3 runs 14 residues. CDR3 DNA sequence: TGTGCCAGCAGAGATGACAGAGCCAATCAGCCCCAGCATTTT. It specifies CASRDDRANQPQHF.

This chain uses TRBV9 with TRBJ1-3; the D is unclear. The ends were cut back, 0 bases at V and 0 bases at J, with 7 bases in the middle. The CDR3 contains 15 residues. CDR1 is SGDLS and CDR2 is YYNGEE in the germline V gene. CDR3 coding DNA: TGTGCCAGCAGCGTAGGACGGGGCTCTGGAAACACCATATATTTT. Translation gives CASSVGRGSGNTIYF.

This chain connects TRBV5-1 to TRBJ2-2, with 11 bases fitting TRBD2. The trim removed 7 bases at V and 4 bases at J, leaving 3 bases unmatched. Germline CDR1 is SGHRS and CDR2 is YFSETQ. The CDR3 is 14 amino acids. The CDR3 bases are TGCGCCAGCCAAGGGACTAGCGGCACCGGGGAGCTGTTTTTT. This gives the protein CASQGTSGTGELFF.

This chain joins TRBV7-3 and TRBJ2-6, with D possibly being TRBD1 (6 bases). This CDR3 is built from 15 residues. Germline V gene lookup returns CDR1 SGHTA and CDR2 FQGTGA. The V and J ends lost 4 bases and 4 bases respectively, with 11 bases between them. In DNA, the CDR3 is TGTGCCAGCAGCTCCTCAGGGGCAGGGGCCAACGTCCTGACTTTC. It codes for CASSSSGAGANVLTF.

The chain carries TRBV2 and TRBJ1-3; D might be TRBD1 (6 bases). V dropped 3 bases and J dropped 4 bases, with 16 bases sitting between them. CDR1 and CDR2 (germline): SNHLY, FYNNEI. This CDR3 spans 16 amino acids. The CDR3 sequence: CASSDQGIRTGNTIYF. The CDR3 nucleotides are TGTGCCAGCAGTGATCAGGGGATCAGGACGGGAAACACCATATATTTT.

This chain connects TRBV11-2 to TRBJ2-7; TRBD1 matches 7 bases. The junction had 7 bases not matched to a gene; V was cut back by 5 bases and J by 0 bases. This CDR3 spans 15 amino acids. Germline CDR1 SGHAT, CDR2 FQNNGV. CDR3: CASSIRTGLSYEQYF. The CDR3 DNA reads as TGTGCCAGCAGCATACGGACAGGACTCTCCTACGAGCAGTACTTC. The complete variable domain, with remaining parts taken from reference TRBV11-2 and TRBJ2-7, reads EAGVAQSPRYKIIEKRQSVAFWCNPISGHATLYWYQQILGQGPKLLIQFQNNGVVDDSQLPKDRFSAERLKGVDSTLKIQPAKLEDSAVYLCASSIRTGLSYEQYFGPGTRLTVT.

J is TRBJ2-3 and V is TRBV6-5; D ambiguous. The CDR3 spans 14 residues. Germline values: CDR1 MNHEY, CDR2 SVGAGI. Trimming removed 5 bases from V and 0 bases from J, with 9 bases in between. The CDR3 DNA is TGTGCCAGCAGTATCAGTGCTAGCACAGATACGCAGTATTTT. It is translated as CASSISASTDTQYF.

J is TRBJ1-1 and V is TRBV10-3, with TRBD1 matching over 7 bases. V shed 1 base, J shed 2 bases, and the junction held 10 bases outside the gene matches. The CDR3 loop spans 17 amino acids. Looked up from germline, CDR1 is ENHRY and CDR2 is SYGVKD. This CDR3 is CAISELGAGGSNTEAFF. CDR3 DNA sequence: TGTGCCATCAGTGAGTTGGGCGCAGGGGGAAGTAACACTGAAGCTTTCTTT.

The chain is built from TRBV6-5 and TRBJ2-7; the D gene is possibly TRBD1 (5 bases). Trimming removed 2 bases from V and 1 base from J, with 9 bases in between. Germline CDR1 reads MNHEY; CDR2 reads SVGAGI. The CDR3 consists of 14 residues. The CDR3 region is CASSYGRASYEQYF. The CDR3 DNA follows: TGTGCCAGCAGTTACGGCAGGGCGTCCTACGAGCAGTACTTC.

The chain has TRBV2 and TRBJ2-5; TRBD1 aligns across 9 bases. In germline, CDR1 is SNHLY, CDR2 FYNNEI. There are 13 residues in the CDR3. The ends lost 6 bases at V and 4 bases at J; junction bases unmatched: 3. This chain's CDR3 is CASSGQGIETQYF. Here the CDR3 DNA reads TGTGCCAGCAGCGGACAGGGGATAGAGACCCAGTACTTC.

This clone came up a few times. The chain carries TRBV4-2 and TRBJ2-2; a possible D gene is TRBD2 (7 bases). The CDR3 consists of 19 residues. The germline CDR1 and CDR2 sequences are LGHNA and YNFKEQ. Trimming shortened V by 0 bases and J by 4 bases, and 21 bases separated the two germline ends. The chain's CDR3 is CASSQDVGAASGGTGELFF. In DNA form, the CDR3 reads TGTGCCAGCAGCCAAGATGTGGGGGCGGCTAGCGGCGGCACCGGGGAGCTGTTTTTT.

The chain combines TRBV30 with TRBJ1-1; D remains ambiguous. The CDR3 spans 15 residues. CDR1 is GTSNPN and CDR2 is SVGIG in the germline V gene (reference sequence). V lost 2 bases, J lost 1 base, and 14 bases lay in between. CDR3 protein: CAWSPFRSTNTEAFF. In DNA form, the CDR3 reads TGTGCCTGGAGTCCGTTTCGGTCTACGAACACTGAAGCTTTCTTT.

V usage is TRBV27 and J usage is TRBJ2-7; perhaps TRBD1 as D (6 bases). There are 15 residues in the CDR3. Trimming took off 2 bases at V and 2 bases at J, with 13 bases between the two ends. Per germline, CDR1 MNHEY and CDR2 SMNVEV (reference sequence). CDR3 loop: CASSLIQGTTYEQYF. CDR3 in DNA: TGTGCCAGCAGTTTAATTCAGGGGACGACCTACGAGCAGTACTTC.